The 22 T cell receptor beta chains below were found in one sample sequenced in a study of T cell responses to AZD1222 COVID-19 vaccine (dated by TCRdb to about 2021). The sample's time point label, in plain terms: baseline before first vaccination. The method was the immunoSEQ multiplex PCR assay. TCRdb took over this immuneACCESS table, retaining in-frame rearrangements with V and J assigned. Such tables are incomplete; in checked studies, under half of the missing clones stem from an unresolved V gene, and the remainder is unexplained. The sample yields around 200,000 clones; more than 75% were counted once. Over 0.85% of the sample lies in the top ten. The sequences come from peripheral blood, collected on day 0 of AZD1222 vaccination. The receptor set was obtained from an adult in good health.

The chain links TRBV29-1 to TRBJ2-7; 8 bases fit TRBD1. V dropped 7 bases and J dropped 6; count of bases not matched to a gene: 14. Looked up from germline, CDR1 is SQVTM and CDR2 is ANQGSEA. The CDR3 consists of 14 residues. CDR3 DNA: TGCAGCGCTCTGGAGGACAGGGCGGTGGGCGAGCAGTACTTC. It is translated as CSALEDRAVGEQYF.

This clone is a singleton in its sample. The chain employs TRBV19 and TRBJ1-2; 9 bases fit TRBD1. J was trimmed by 13 bases and V by 8 bases; bases with no gene match: 11. The CDR3 extends over 12 amino acids. Germline V gives CDR1 LNHDA, CDR2 SQIVND (reference sequence). The CDR3 sequence is CASGRGTGLFTF. CDR3 nucleotide sequence: TGTGCCAGTGGGCGTGGGACAGGGTTATTCACCTTC.

The table lists this clone with a count of one. This rearrangement joins TRBV11-3 to TRBJ2-6; possible D gene TRBD2, 5 bases. The CDR3 extends over 16 amino acids. Looked up from germline, CDR1 is SGHNT and CDR2 is YENEEA. V shed 1 base and J shed 0 bases, with 7 bases lying between them. Here the CDR3 reads CASSLAEGSGANVLTF. The DNA for the CDR3 is TGTGCCAGCAGCTTAGCAGAGGGCTCTGGGGCCAACGTCCTGACTTTC.

The CDR3 loop reads CATETGPGTDTQYF. The CDR3 DNA reads TGTGCCACTGAAACGGGACCTGGCACAGATACGCAGTATTTT. The V and J genes are TRBV19 and TRBJ2-3; D possibly matches TRBD1 or TRBD2 (5 bases each). Germline assignment: CDR1 LNHDA and CDR2 SQIVND (reference sequence). This CDR3 contains 14 residues. The V end lost 10 bases, the J end lost 1 base, and 15 bases lay between the germline ends.

J is TRBJ2-1 and V is TRBV2; 10 nucleotides align to TRBD2. Germline CDR1 is SNHLY and CDR2 is FYNNEI. J was trimmed by 1 base and V by 5 bases; bases with no gene match: 2. CDR3 length equals 15 residues. CDR3 bases: TGTGCCAGCAGTCCTAGCGGGGGTTCCTACAATGAGCAGTTCTTC. Protein: CASSPSGGSYNEQFF.

The chain couples TRBV16 to TRBJ2-7, with TRBD2 identical over 10 bases. Germline assignment: CDR1 KGHSY and CDR2 FQNENV. The CDR3 contains 15 residues. The J segment lost 2 bases and the V segment lost 3 bases, leaving 4 bases of the junction unmatched. This CDR3 is CASSQSGTSAYEQYF. The CDR3 DNA reads as TGTGCCAGCAGCCAGTCGGGGACTAGCGCCTACGAGCAGTACTTC.

This chain links TRBV29-1 with TRBJ2-3, with D uncertain. The germline V gene encodes CDR1 SQVTM and CDR2 ANQGSEA. This CDR3 comprises 10 residues. V lost 7 bases and J lost 3, with 5 bases in between. The CDR3 DNA sequence: TGCAGCGCCAGGACAGATACGCAGTATTTT. Amino acid sequence: CSARTDTQYF.

The chain recombines TRBV9 with TRBJ2-3, with D possibly being TRBD2 (6 bases). Trimming took off 0 bases at V and 5 bases at J, with 13 bases between the two ends. CDR3 length equals 15 residues. Germline assignment: CDR1 SGDLS and CDR2 YYNGEE. CDR3 in amino acids: CASSVASGQVDTQYF. CDR3 sequence (DNA): TGTGCCAGCAGCGTAGCGAGCGGGCAGGTAGATACGCAGTATTTT.

This clone was detected once. The rearrangement links TRBV11-2 to TRBJ1-2; 8 positions agree with TRBD1. From germline, CDR1 is SGHAT and CDR2 FQNNGV. This CDR3 spans 16 amino acids. V gave up 5 bases and J gave up 5 bases; unmatched junction bases: 13. CDR3 protein: CASSTTRGPKPYGYTF. DNA for the CDR3: TGTGCCAGCAGCACGACCAGGGGGCCAAAACCTTATGGCTACACCTTC.

V gene TRBV4-2 combines with J gene TRBJ2-7, with D perhaps TRBD1 or TRBD2 (5 bases each). V lost 4 bases, J lost 2 bases, and 9 bases lay in between. The CDR3 contains 13 residues. CDR1 and CDR2 (germline): LGHNA, YNFKEQ. CDR3 loop: CASSRDGTYEQYF. The CDR3, as DNA: TGTGCCAGCAGCCGGGACGGGACCTACGAGCAGTACTTC.

J is TRBJ1-2 and V is TRBV9, with no clear D. Germline CDR1 is SGDLS and CDR2 is YYNGEE. Trimming stripped 3 bases from V and 4 bases from J, with 4 bases between. The CDR3 sequence is 11 residues long. The CDR3 is CASSGGYGYTF. The CDR3 DNA sequence: TGTGCCAGCAGCGGTGGCTATGGCTACACCTTC.

The V gene is TRBV28, the J gene TRBJ1-1; 9 positions match TRBD1. Trimming at V came to 7 bases and at J to 7 bases, leaving 13 bases not matched to a gene. Looked up from germline, CDR1 is MDHEN and CDR2 is SYDVKM. CDR3 length equals 15 residues. The CDR3 is CASTTGGQGRVEAFF. As DNA, the CDR3 is TGTGCCAGCACAACAGGGGGACAGGGCCGTGTTGAAGCTTTCTTT.

This clone was found a few times. This chain links TRBV5-4 with TRBJ2-5; 16 bases match TRBD2. From germline, CDR1 is SGHNT and CDR2 YYREEE (reference sequence). Trimming took 4 bases from V and 5 from J; bases not matched to a gene: 5. The CDR3 length is 16 residues. The CDR3 here is CASSSGTSGRVETQYF. The CDR3 DNA reads TGTGCCAGCAGCAGCGGGACTAGCGGGAGGGTGGAGACCCAGTACTTC.

The gene calls are TRBV11-1 and TRBJ2-1, with a possible D match to TRBD2 (5 bases). V was shortened by 5 bases and J by 7 bases, with 15 bases between the two germline ends. This CDR3 has 14 residues. In germline, CDR1 is SGHAT, CDR2 FQDESV (reference sequence). The CDR3 spells CASSARERINEQFF. The CDR3 nucleotides read TGTGCCAGCAGCGCCCGCGAGCGGATAAATGAGCAGTTCTTC.

This clone was counted between two and nine times. The chain uses TRBV12-1 and TRBJ1-2; TRBD1, the table's D call, lacks a check against the DNA. TRBV12-1 is deemed a pseudogene. This CDR3 is built from 13 residues. CDR3 sequence (DNA): TGTGCCAGCAGTCTAGGGGTTTTCTATGGCTACACCTTC. Residues: CASSLGVFYGYTF.

J is TRBJ2-3 and V is TRBV10-1; TRBD2 is a possible D gene (5 bases). The CDR3 consists of 15 residues. Deletions cut 2 bases from V and 1 base from J, with 10 bases between. In germline, CDR1 is WNHNN, CDR2 SYGVQD (reference sequence). In DNA, the CDR3 is TGCGCCAGCAGTGAGCCTCTCGGGGGCACAGATACGCAGTATTTT. Protein: CASSEPLGGTDTQYF.

DNA of the CDR3: TGCGCCAGCAGCCCCGGGGTGAACGGTCAAGAGACCCAGTACTTC. It specifies CASSPGVNGQETQYF. This sequence joins TRBV4-3 and TRBJ2-5; maybe TRBD2 (5 bases). From germline, CDR1 is LGHNA and CDR2 YSLEER. The CDR3 is made up of 15 amino acids. Trimming took 4 bases from V and 2 from J, leaving 14 bases between them.

A single count supports this clone. The chain combines TRBV18 with TRBJ2-7; D is tentatively TRBD1 or TRBD2 (6 bases each). The CDR3 runs 16 residues. V shed 5 bases and J shed 2 bases, with 19 bases lying between them. CDR1 is KGHSH, CDR2 LQKENI, per germline. The CDR3 region has the DNA TGTGCCAGCTCAAGCGGGTCGAGGGGGTTCGCCTACGAGCAGTACTTC. As protein: CASSSGSRGFAYEQYF.

The chain recombines TRBV7-3 with TRBJ2-7; unclear D gene. The CDR3 has 14 amino acids. Germline CDR1 reads SGHTA; CDR2 reads FQGTGA. With 0 bases removed from V and 6 bases from J, the gap between germline ends came to 12 bases. CDR3: CASSLTGGVSEQYF. Here the CDR3 DNA reads TGTGCCAGCAGCTTAACGGGCGGCGTCAGCGAGCAGTACTTC.

V and J are TRBV29-1 and TRBJ2-7; 14 bases match TRBD2. Germline V gives CDR1 SQVTM, CDR2 ANQGSEA. The ends lost 3 bases at V and 2 bases at J; junction bases unmatched: 3. The CDR3 has 15 amino acids. CDR3: CSVDGTSGRAYEQYF. The CDR3 DNA sequence: TGCAGCGTTGATGGGACTAGCGGGAGAGCCTACGAGCAGTACTTC.

For the CDR3, the DNA is TGTGCCAGTAGTATAGTTCGGATTCCCAACACTGAAGCTTTCTTT. Amino acid sequence: CASSIVRIPNTEAFF. The V gene is TRBV19, the J gene TRBJ1-1; D uncertain. With 1 base removed from V and 2 bases from J, the gap between germline ends came to 11 bases. CDR3 length: 15 amino acids. Germline-derived CDR1 and CDR2 are LNHDA and SQIVND (reference sequence).

This chain links TRBV6-1 with TRBJ1-6; D uncertain. This CDR3 spans 13 amino acids. V was clipped by 1 base and J by 6 bases, with 4 bases between them. Germline V gene sequence: CDR1 MNHNS, CDR2 SASEGT. DNA for the CDR3: TGTGCCAGCAGTGAAGAATTTAATTCACCCCTCCACTTT. Amino acid sequence: CASSEEFNSPLHF.